The rows below give T cell receptor beta chains drawn from one sample of a study of control samples from healthy donors and cancer patients. Using immunoSEQ multiplex PCR, the repertoire was profiled, and TCRdb retains in-frame clones only, with some absent. The sample lists 120,000 or so clones; 91% were seen once. The specimen sequenced was blood. All receptors come from a man in his late teens or twenties in good health. The CDR3 runs from the conserved cysteine through the conserved F or W. D genes are given only for firm matches. Size tells how often a clone was seen (once, few, many) or the class of an expanded clone, and some rows leave it out.

CDR3nt: TGTGCCAGCAGCGGTCAGGGGACTGGAAACACCATATATTTT
CDR3aa: CASSGQGTGNTIYF
v_gene: TRBV9
abundance: NA
d_gene: NA
j_gene: TRBJ1-3

CDR3nt: TGTGCCAGCAGTGGTACCGACAGGACCTTCGGTGGCTACACCTTC
CDR3aa: CASSGTDRTFGGYTF
v_gene: TRBV25-1
abundance: few
d_gene: NA
j_gene: TRBJ1-2

CDR3nt: TGTGCCTGGAGTGACTACCGGAAAAAGAACACTGAAGCTTTCTTT
CDR3aa: CAWSDYRKKNTEAFF
v_gene: TRBV30
abundance: NA
d_gene: NA
j_gene: TRBJ1-1

CDR3nt: TGTGCCAGCGGTCGAGTGGGCAGGGAGCAGTACTTC
CDR3aa: CASGRVGREQYF
v_gene: TRBV12-3/TRBV12-4
abundance: NA
d_gene: NA
j_gene: TRBJ2-7

CDR3nt: TGCGCCAGCAGCCCTAGCGGGGGGGCCAGGGGAGATACGCAGTATTTT
CDR3aa: CASSPSGGARGDTQYF
v_gene: TRBV5-1
abundance: NA
d_gene: TRBD2
j_gene: TRBJ2-3

CDR3nt: TGTGCCAGCAGCGCCGAGGGGGGGGCGAGTCAGCCCCAGCATTTT
CDR3aa: CASSAEGGASQPQHF
v_gene: TRBV6-5
abundance: NA
d_gene: NA
j_gene: TRBJ1-5

CDR3nt: TGTGCCAGCCCAGACAGTAACACCGGGGAGCTGTTTTTT
CDR3aa: CASPDSNTGELFF
v_gene: TRBV6-5
abundance: NA
d_gene: NA
j_gene: TRBJ2-2

CDR3nt: TGTGCCAGCAGCTTACTCGGAGACAGCTCCTATAATTCACCCCTCCACTTT
CDR3aa: CASSLLGDSSYNSPLHF
v_gene: TRBV7-8
abundance: few
d_gene: NA
j_gene: TRBJ1-6

CDR3nt: TGTGCCAGCTCACCAGGGGGACAGGACAAAGAGACCCAGTACTTC
CDR3aa: CASSPGGQDKETQYF
v_gene: TRBV18
abundance: NA
d_gene: TRBD1
j_gene: TRBJ2-5

CDR3nt: TGTGCCAGCAGTCCCCGCCGAAGGGAGCAACTGTTTTTT
CDR3aa: CASSPRRREQLFF
v_gene: TRBV27
abundance: NA
d_gene: NA
j_gene: TRBJ1-4

CDR3nt: TGTGCCAGTAGTCCCCAGCTGGGGAATGGCTACACCTTC
CDR3aa: CASSPQLGNGYTF
v_gene: TRBV19
abundance: NA
d_gene: NA
j_gene: TRBJ1-2

CDR3nt: TGTGCCAGCAGCCCGCTGACTAGCGGGACCGGGGAGCTGTTTTTT
CDR3aa: CASSPLTSGTGELFF
v_gene: TRBV7-3
abundance: NA
d_gene: TRBD2
j_gene: TRBJ2-2

CDR3nt: TGCGCCAGCAGCAGGGACAGCTTGAGCTCCTACGAGCAGTACTTC
CDR3aa: CASSRDSLSSYEQYF
v_gene: TRBV5-1
abundance: NA
d_gene: TRBD1
j_gene: TRBJ2-7

CDR3nt: TGCGCCAGCAGCCTACGGACGGCTCTAGGGTATGGCTACACCTTC
CDR3aa: CASSLRTALGYGYTF
v_gene: TRBV4-1
abundance: NA
d_gene: NA
j_gene: TRBJ1-2

CDR3nt: TGTGCCAGTAGTCTGAGACAGGGAAGGACTGAAGCTTTCTTT
CDR3aa: CASSLRQGRTEAFF
v_gene: TRBV19
abundance: NA
d_gene: TRBD1
j_gene: TRBJ1-1

CDR3nt: TGTGCCAGCAGCCCCGGAGGGAGGAGCTATGGCTACACCTTC
CDR3aa: CASSPGGRSYGYTF
v_gene: TRBV6-5
abundance: NA
d_gene: NA
j_gene: TRBJ1-2

CDR3nt: TGTGCCAGCAGTGTACTAGCGGGGGGGCTGAATGAGCAGTTCTTC
CDR3aa: CASSVLAGGLNEQFF
v_gene: TRBV2
abundance: few
d_gene: TRBD2
j_gene: TRBJ2-1

CDR3nt: TGTGCCAGCAGTAACTGGACAGCGGCTTTCTTT
CDR3aa: CASSNWTAAFF
v_gene: TRBV11-2
abundance: NA
d_gene: NA
j_gene: TRBJ1-1